The rows below give T cell receptor beta chains drawn from one sample of a study of T cells expressing NK-cell markers. TCRdb re-called the 5' RACE reads; every CDR3 protein appears as one record, without DNA. The table lists 400,000 to 550,000 distinct CDR3 sequences. Sequenced sample: blood T cells: a sorted CD56 or NKG2C T cell subset, CD4+ or CD8+ T cells, or bulk PBMC T cells (not recorded which). Receptors were obtained from a woman aged 18-70 years in good health. The CDR3 runs from the conserved cysteine through the conserved F or W.

j_call v_call cdr3_aa
TRBJ2-3 TRBV11-2 CASSLRREGTDTQYF
TRBJ1-2 TRBV7-2 CASSSTGGRIYGYTF
TRBJ2-1 TRBV10-1 CASAATRGGGYEQFF
TRBJ1-2 TRBV12-3/TRBV12-4 CASSLGTTLRYGYTF
TRBJ2-7 TRBV5-1 CASSPAGEEYEQYF
TRBJ2-1 TRBV29-1 CSVGQNYNEQFF
TRBJ2-7 TRBV20-1 CSASRGSHEQYF
TRBJ2-3 TRBV5-6 CASSLVVAGGTDTQYF
TRBJ2-3 TRBV5-6 CASSLAGSFTDTQYF
TRBJ1-5 TRBV20-1 CSARQGIQPQHF
TRBJ2-6 TRBV6-5 CASSYSAGVAGANVLTF
TRBJ2-1 TRBV20-1 CSARGTGGRNEQFF
TRBJ1-4 TRBV6-5 CASSHPGGGVVF
TRBJ2-1 TRBV7-9 CASSRGALAGGEQFF
TRBJ2-5 TRBV7-9 CASSRAGGSQETQYF
TRBJ2-1 TRBV12-3/TRBV12-4 CASSLGRGRQQFF
TRBJ1-1 TRBV9 CASSAPERRPGTEAFF
TRBJ2-1 TRBV20-1 CSARVSLAGSVNEQFF
TRBJ1-1 TRBV6-2/TRBV6-3 CASSTRENTEAFF
TRBJ2-5 TRBV5-1 CASSLFPRAGEAQYF
TRBJ2-1 TRBV3-1 CASSLPGQGKNEQFF
TRBJ1-2 TRBV5-1 CASSLDLGQENGYTF
TRBJ1-2 TRBV29-1 CSVEAGTVYGYTF
TRBJ2-3 TRBV29-1 CSVEDAGLSTDTQYF
TRBJ2-7 TRBV20-1 CSARSIAGVPYEQYF
TRBJ1-2 TRBV24-1 CATSDLTEYGYTF
TRBJ2-5 TRBV6-1 CACCSGTGEVETQYF
TRBJ2-1 TRBV4-3 CASSQEGVTGGAYNEQFF
TRBJ2-3 TRBV2 CASSWGGDRADTQYF
TRBJ1-2 TRBV27 CASSLYTPPQGITRGYTF
TRBJ1-1 TRBV11-2 CASSLGTGMNTEAFF
TRBJ2-7 TRBV18 CASSPRKDRGEQYF
TRBJ2-3 TRBV30 CAWSVQDRDTQYF
TRBJ2-3 TRBV21-1 CASSKRVGDTQYF
TRBJ2-5 TRBV6-1 CASSLTHTDSSGETQYF
TRBJ1-2 TRBV12-3/TRBV12-4 CASTPPAQRVGYTF
TRBJ2-5 TRBV20-1 CSAVVRETQYF
TRBJ1-6 TRBV5-6 CASSPGTDYNSPLHF
TRBJ2-1 TRBV4-3 CASRLDAGGPLSQEFF
TRBJ1-2 TRBV20-1 CSARPPEMGGYTF
TRBJ1-4 TRBV12-3/TRBV12-4 CASSLLPNATNEKLFF
TRBJ1-1 TRBV6-1 CASSERTGGRTEAFF
TRBJ2-1 TRBV12-3/TRBV12-4 CASRISGSSYNEQFF